These T cell receptor beta chains were read from a single sample in a study of response to subunit inactivated influenza vaccine. TCRdb processed the RT-PCR reads anew with MiXCR; each CDR3 protein has one entry. The sample lists about 500,000 distinct CDR3 sequences; 16% were seen once. Sequenced material: CD4+ T cells sorted from PBMCs, taken less than 30 months after vaccination. The source of these receptors is a man in his fifties or sixties who received an inactivated influenza vaccine. Both conserved end residues are part of each CDR3. D genes are given only for firm matches. Clone size is stated in some rows and not others, as once, few, many or a class when expanded.

abundance	v_gene	j_gene	d_gene	CDR3nt	CDR3aa
few	TRBV5-1	TRBJ2-3	TRBD1	TGCGCCAGCAGCCGAGAGACAGGGTTCACAGATACGCAGTATTTT	CASSRETGFTDTQYF
NA	TRBV20-1	TRBJ2-4	NA	TGCAGTGCTAAGACCGGGACTACAAAGGGGGACATTCAGTACTTC	CSAKTGTTKGDIQYF
NA	TRBV6-2/TRBV6-3	TRBJ1-2	TRBD1	TGTGCCAGCAGTTGGGACAGGGACGACTACACCTTC	CASSWDRDDYTF
few	TRBV7-9	TRBJ1-1	TRBD1	TGTGCCAGCAGCCCACAGGGGGCGTACACTGAAGCTTTCTTT	CASSPQGAYTEAFF
few	TRBV7-8	TRBJ1-1	NA	TGTGCCAGCAGCTTAGAGCAGGCGGCAGCTTTCTTT	CASSLEQAAAFF
NA	TRBV20-1	TRBJ1-1	NA	TGCAGTTCCACCCAGCCGAACACTGAAGCTTTCTTT	CSSTQPNTEAFF
NA	TRBV4-1	TRBJ1-4	NA	TGCGCCAGCAGCCAAGGGAGTACGGGACGGATTAATGAAAAACTGTTTTTT	CASSQGSTGRINEKLFF
few	TRBV7-2	TRBJ2-2	NA	TGTGCCAGCAGCTCCGCTGGACAGCTCACCGGGGAGCTGTTTTTT	CASSSAGQLTGELFF
NA	TRBV29-1	TRBJ1-2	NA	TGCAGCGTTGAACGCCCCTCCCATGGCTACACCTTC	CSVERPSHGYTF
NA	TRBV6-1	TRBJ2-7	NA	TGTGCCAGCCAGATTGGACCCTACTACGAGCAGTACTTC	CASQIGPYYEQYF
NA	TRBV14	TRBJ1-6	NA	TGTGCCAGCAGCCAAGATGCCGGGTCACCCCTCCACTTT	CASSQDAGSPLHF
NA	TRBV7-2	TRBJ1-2	NA	TGTGCCAGCAGCTTATCCCAGGGTTATGGCTACACCTTC	CASSLSQGYGYTF
NA	TRBV6-2/TRBV6-3	TRBJ2-1	TRBD2	TGTGCCAGCAGTTATCTAGCGGGAGTACAGCAGTTCTTC	CASSYLAGVQQFF
NA	TRBV20-1	TRBJ2-6	NA	TGCAGTGCCCAGAGGCGGGGACTCACCTCTGGGGCCAACGTCCTGACTTTC	CSAQRRGLTSGANVLTF
few	TRBV2	TRBJ2-1	NA	TGTGCCAGCAGGCTGGGTCGCAGCTCCTACAATGAGCAGTTCTTC	CASRLGRSSYNEQFF
NA	TRBV10-3	TRBJ2-3	TRBD2	TGTGCCATCAGGTCTAGCGGGGCTTCCACAGATACGCAGTATTTT	CAIRSSGASTDTQYF
NA	TRBV7-9	TRBJ1-2	NA	TGTGCCAGCAGCTTACTAGGGGACACAGCCTATGGCTACACCTTC	CASSLLGDTAYGYTF
NA	TRBV5-6	TRBJ1-1	NA	TGTGCCAGCAGCTCGGTGTCGGGGAACACTGAAGCTTTCTTT	CASSSVSGNTEAFF
NA	TRBV7-3	TRBJ2-5	NA	TGTGCCAGCAGCTTCCAAAGGGAGGAGACCCAGTACTTC	CASSFQREETQYF
few	TRBV7-9	TRBJ1-6	NA	TGTGCCAGCAGCCCTACAGGCCCTCTTAATTCACCCCTCCACTTT	CASSPTGPLNSPLHF
NA	TRBV7-9	TRBJ1-1	TRBD1	TGTGCCAGCAGCCTACGGGACAGTTTCACTGAAGCTTTCTTT	CASSLRDSFTEAFF
few	TRBV6-2/TRBV6-3	TRBJ2-1	NA	TGTGCCAGCAGTTACGGGGGGCTCTCGTACAATGAGCAGTTCTTC	CASSYGGLSYNEQFF
few	TRBV5-1	TRBJ2-5	TRBD2	TGCGCCAGCAGCATGGGTCTAGCGGGGGGGCAAGAGACCCAGTACTTC	CASSMGLAGGQETQYF
NA	TRBV20-1	TRBJ2-5	NA	TGCAGTGCTAGGAGAACAGGGTTGACGGAGACCCAGTACTTC	CSARRTGLTETQYF
many	TRBV20-1	TRBJ1-1	NA	TGCAGTGCTCCCCTAGTAACTGAAGCTTTCTTT	CSAPLVTEAFF
few	TRBV20-1	TRBJ2-3	NA	TGCAGTGCTATGGCGGGAAGCACAGATACGCAGTATTTT	CSAMAGSTDTQYF
few	TRBV4-3	TRBJ1-2	NA	TGCGCCAGCAGCCAAGTCTACGGGGGGCGCTCCTATGGCTACACCTTC	CASSQVYGGRSYGYTF
many	TRBV20-1	TRBJ2-1	TRBD2	TGCAGTGCCGAGGGCGGGAGGGCCCTGGAAGAGCAGTTCTTC	CSAEGGRALEEQFF
NA	TRBV19	TRBJ2-3	TRBD1	TGTGCCAGTAGTATAGATCATGGGACAGGGACAGATACGCAGTATTTT	CASSIDHGTGTDTQYF
NA	TRBV6-5	TRBJ2-6	NA	TGTGCCAGCAGTTACCTTACGACGGGCTCTGGGGCCAACGTCCTGACTTTC	CASSYLTTGSGANVLTF
many	TRBV6-2/TRBV6-3	TRBJ2-7	NA	TGTGCCAGCAGGGACAACTACGAGCAGTACTTC	CASRDNYEQYF
NA	TRBV30	TRBJ2-1	TRBD1	TGTGCCTGGAGACGACCAGGGGGTCCCTACAATGAGCAGTTCTTC	CAWRRPGGPYNEQFF
many	TRBV12-3/TRBV12-4	TRBJ2-3	NA	TGTGCCAGCAGTTTAGTTGCCACAGATACGCAGTATTTT	CASSLVATDTQYF
many	TRBV6-1	TRBJ2-7	NA	TGTGCCAGCAGTCCGCCTGGGCGGAGGGCCTCCTACGAGCAGTACTTC	CASSPPGRRASYEQYF
few	TRBV5-5	TRBJ2-1	TRBD2	TGTGCCAGCAGCTGGTTAGCGGGGATGACTAATGAGCAGTTCTTC	CASSWLAGMTNEQFF
NA	TRBV12-3/TRBV12-4	TRBJ2-1	TRBD2	TGTGCCAGCAGCCGAGGCCTAGCGGGGGAATACAATGAGCAGTTCTTC	CASSRGLAGEYNEQFF
few	TRBV5-1	TRBJ2-1	TRBD2	TGCGCCAGCAGCTGGGCTAGCGGGGACTACAATGAGCAGTTCTTC	CASSWASGDYNEQFF
few	TRBV12-5	TRBJ2-7	NA	TGTGCTAGTGGTTTGCTCTGGTACGAGCAGTACTTC	CASGLLWYEQYF
few	TRBV20-1	TRBJ1-5	NA	TGCAGTGCCCCTGGGGCGGGAGCCGGGCCCCAGCATTTT	CSAPGAGAGPQHF
many	TRBV4-2	TRBJ2-2	NA	TGTGCCAGCAGCCAAGATCTAGCCGGGGAGCTGTTTTTT	CASSQDLAGELFF
few	TRBV5-1	TRBJ2-7	TRBD1	TGCGCCAGCAGCTTGGGAACCGGGACAGGGGGAACCGAGCAGTACTTC	CASSLGTGTGGTEQYF
NA	TRBV20-1	TRBJ2-7	TRBD1	TGCAGCCCGGGACAGGGTATCTCCTACGAGCAGTACTTC	CSPGQGISYEQYF
NA	TRBV9	TRBJ2-1	TRBD2	TGTGCCAGCAGCGTAGGAAGCCTAGCGGGGTTTGAGCAGTTCTTC	CASSVGSLAGFEQFF
few	TRBV5-5	TRBJ2-6	NA	TGTGCCAGCAGCTTGCGGGTGGTTAGTATGGGGGCCAACGTCCTGACTTTC	CASSLRVVSMGANVLTF
few	TRBV29-1	TRBJ1-1	TRBD1	TGCAGCGTGAAACAGGGGGCGTACACTGAAGCTTTCTTT	CSVKQGAYTEAFF
NA	TRBV7-2	TRBJ2-7	NA	TGTGCCAGCAGCGCCCCGAGTCCCGAGCAGTACTTC	CASSAPSPEQYF
few	TRBV4-1	TRBJ2-7	TRBD2	TGCGCCAGCAGCCAAGCTTGGGCTAGCGGGGGCACCTACGAGCAGTACTTC	CASSQAWASGGTYEQYF
many	TRBV7-2	TRBJ2-1	NA	TGTGCCAGCAGCTTAGAGGGGTGGGTATACAATGAGCAGTTCTTC	CASSLEGWVYNEQFF
few	TRBV7-2	TRBJ2-3	NA	TGTGCCAGCAGCTTAATGGGGGGCCCTACAGATACGCAGTATTTT	CASSLMGGPTDTQYF
few	TRBV12-3/TRBV12-4	TRBJ2-2	NA	TGTGCCAGCAGTTTCAAGGCCTACACCGGGGAGCTGTTTTTT	CASSFKAYTGELFF